What follows are 12 T cell receptor beta chains derived from one specimen sequenced in a study of cytomegalovirus exposure and HLA in healthy donors. In the PCR, 60 Vbeta and 13 Jbeta primers were used. The repertoire was sequenced with immunoSEQ multiplex PCR; TCRdb's copy has only in-frame clones and lacks some. The sample shows some 170,000 clones, roughly 80% of them seen only once. Material for sequencing was PBMCs. All receptors derive from a man aged 30 to 45 in good health and CMV-seropositive.

This clone came up once. The rearrangement joins TRBV5-1 to TRBJ2-5, with D perhaps TRBD2 (5 bases). Trimming pared 0 bases from V and 1 base from J, leaving 19 bases between. In germline, CDR1 is SGHRS, CDR2 YFSETQ. The CDR3 runs 18 residues. CDR3 coding DNA: TGCGCCAGCAGCTTGGGGCCCCGAACTAGTCGGGGCCAAGAGACCCAGTACTTC. Its translation is CASSLGPRTSRGQETQYF.

The chain links TRBV10-3 to TRBJ2-5, with TRBD2 matching 12 bases. Germline trimming cut 3 bases from V and 5 bases from J; bases unmatched to any gene: 16. Germline CDR1 reads ENHRY; CDR2 reads SYGVKD. The CDR3 spans 19 residues. As DNA, the CDR3 is TGTGCCATCAGTGACCCTAGCGGGGGGGCCATCGGAGGCTATGAGACCCAGTACTTC. Encoded protein: CAISDPSGGAIGGYETQYF.

This chain connects TRBV19 to TRBJ1-2; TRBD1 matches at 9 bases. The trim removed 5 bases at V and 8 bases at J, leaving 9 bases unmatched. The CDR3 length is 14 residues. Germline CDR1 and CDR2: LNHDA and SQIVND (reference sequence). CDR3 bases: TGTGCCAGTAGTGGTCGGGACAGGGTTGTCGGCTACACCTTC. It yields the protein CASSGRDRVVGYTF.

The rearrangement uses TRBV4-1 and TRBJ1-6; D is possibly TRBD1 (5 bases). Trimming pared 1 base from V and 10 bases from J, leaving 11 bases between. The CDR3 has 14 amino acids. Germline values: CDR1 MGHRA, CDR2 YSYEKL. The CDR3 protein is CASSQGQFASPLHF. DNA of the CDR3: TGCGCCAGCAGCCAAGGACAGTTCGCGTCACCCCTCCACTTT.

The chain employs TRBV7-2 and TRBJ2-7; TRBD2 matches 16 bases. This CDR3 region has 19 residues. Per germline, CDR1 SGHTA and CDR2 FQGNSA. Trimming removed 5 bases from V and 2 bases from J; junction bases left unmatched: 12. The CDR3 loop reads CASSRPQGGTSGGAYEQYF. For the CDR3, the DNA is TGTGCCAGCAGCCGCCCTCAGGGTGGGACTAGCGGGGGGGCCTACGAGCAGTACTTC.

This chain uses TRBV29-1 with TRBJ2-3; TRBD2 aligns across 10 bases. Losses at the gene ends were 3 bases for V and 4 bases for J; bases not matched to a gene: 4. This CDR3 is built from 14 residues. Germline V gene sequence: CDR1 SQVTM, CDR2 ANQGSEA. The CDR3 bases are TGCAGCGTTGAGTTAGCGGGGGGTGCAGATACGCAGTATTTT. It encodes CSVELAGGADTQYF.

The rearrangement joins TRBV2 to TRBJ2-3; 13 bases map to TRBD2. Germline V gene data show CDR1 as SNHLY and CDR2 as FYNNEI. CDR3 length: 16 amino acids. V was pared by 3 bases and J by 8 bases, with 8 bases of the junction left unmatched. This chain's CDR3 is CASSEGPGTSGVTQYF. CDR3 in DNA: TGTGCCAGCAGTGAGGGCCCCGGGACTAGCGGGGTTACGCAGTATTTT.

Concerning this clone: Within the sample, other DNA sequences also encode this same CDR3. CDR3 in amino acids: CAWSVVRGEQYF. The CDR3, as DNA: TGTGCCTGGAGTGTAGTTAGGGGCGAGCAGTACTTC. The chain recombines TRBV30 with TRBJ2-7; weak D call: TRBD1 (5 bases). This CDR3 has 12 amino acids. Germline lookup yields CDR1 GTSNPN and CDR2 SVGIG (reference sequence). The germline V and J ends were trimmed by 0 bases and 6 bases, with 9 bases remaining between them.

This clone came up once. The chain has TRBV4-1 and TRBJ2-1, with 15 bases fitting TRBD2. The ends lost 1 base at V and 4 bases at J; junction bases unmatched: 5. The CDR3 is 18 residues long. Germline V CDR1 and CDR2: MGHRA, YSYEKL. In nucleotides, the CDR3 is TGCGCCAGCAGCCAAGTAGGACTAGCGGGGGGGCTATACAATGAGCAGTTCTTC. Protein: CASSQVGLAGGLYNEQFF.

This rearrangement joins TRBV6-5 to TRBJ2-7; possibly TRBD2 for D (5 bases). Between the trimmed V and J ends, which lost 6 bases and 6 bases, there was a span of 15 bases. This CDR3 has 13 residues. Germline values: CDR1 MNHEY, CDR2 SVGAGI. The CDR3 loop is CASRPRGSGEQYF. Here the CDR3 DNA reads TGTGCCAGCAGGCCCCGGGGTAGTGGCGAGCAGTACTTC.

This clone has just a few counts. The genes are TRBV9 and TRBJ2-7, with 8 bases aligning to TRBD1. Germline CDR1 and CDR2: SGDLS and YYNGEE. Trimming cost V 3 bases and J 1 base; bases outside gene matches: 3. The CDR3 has 14 amino acids. The CDR3 DNA reads as TGTGCCAGCAGCGGGGGGGACAGGTCCTACGAGCAGTACTTC. Amino acids: CASSGGDRSYEQYF. Full variable domain (missing parts from reference TRBV9 and TRBJ2-7): DSGVTQTPKHLITATGQRVTLRCSPRSGDLSVYWYQQSLDQGLQFLIQYYNGEERAKGNILERFSAQQFPDLHSELNLSSLELGDSALYFCASSGGDRSYEQYFGPGTRLTVT.

The V call is TRBV12-5, the J call TRBJ2-5, with 9 bases matching TRBD1. This CDR3 has 16 residues. The V segment lost 0 bases and the J segment 5 bases; nucleotides outside the gene matches: 7. In germline, CDR1 is LGHNT, CDR2 FRNRAP. The CDR3: CASGLVRTGVQETQYF. CDR3 coding DNA: TGTGCTAGTGGTTTGGTACGGACAGGGGTCCAGGAGACCCAGTACTTC.